This paragraph reports one T cell receptor beta chain. The antigen this receptor binds is unknown. Base qualities are not at hand, and no much larger clone is one base apart. The time point label on this specimen signifies: baseline before first vaccination. The vaccinee samples were drawn from two UK trials, COV001 and COV002, one of which was a single-blind randomized controlled phase 2/3 trial testing AZD1222 (ChAdOx1 nCoV-19) in healthy adults. For TCRbeta chain sequencing, PBMC samples were collected from trial participants at day 0 and at day 28 after the second dose. The CDR3 regions of human TCRbeta chains were analyzed by immunosequencing. Per the source publication's procedure: Repertoire TCRs were checked for matches against a reference library of SARS-CoV-2-specific TCRs that had been generated using the MIRA antigen-specificity platform. Breadth was defined as the fraction of unique TCRs that were SARS-CoV-2-associated, and depth was defined as the fraction of total T cells that were SARS-CoV-2-associated. Using the MIRA data, each spike-specific TCR was assigned both to the spike region to which the TCR was reactive and to a CD4 or CD8 class. Log10-transformed breadth and depth values were compared by one-way ANOVA with Sidak's multiple comparisons tests. The table was pulled from immuneACCESS by TCRdb, which kept in-frame rearrangements only. Such tables lose some clones; where checked, under half of the loss comes from unresolved V genes, and the rest has no known cause. V, J and clone size are those of that table, while D and trimming were read from the DNA. The sample profile shows tens of thousands of clones; 65% to 85% of them were found once. The top ten constitute over 7.5% of the sample.

In the germline V gene (reference sequence), CDR1 corresponds to PRHDT and CDR2 to FYEKMQ. The CDR3 contains 14 residues, cysteine and phenylalanine counted. Of all the DNA, just the CDR3 is kept, 42 bases in frame from base 1. The junction carries 14 bases between V and J, which are trimmed by 5 bases and 6 bases respectively. This sample is drawn from a study of T cell responses to AZD1222 COVID-19 vaccine (TCRdb year 2021). Concerning the study at large: Because spike-specific TCR depth and breadth did not differ between the two schedules, AZD1222 recipients who got a second dose at roughly 4 weeks were pooled with those who got a second dose at roughly 12 weeks. Trial participants were enrolled into age subgroups of 18-55, 56-69 and 70-plus years, which contained about 160, 30 and 59 TCR-sequenced participants, respectively. TCR sequencing covered 233 trial participants: some 210 given two doses of AZD1222 and about 26 given two doses of MenACWY control vaccine. General study outcomes and caveats: The vaccine-associated CD4 TCRs covered the entire spike protein, and the dominant responses fell in regions 160-218 and 743-854. Because no samples from the day 14 peak response were available, repertoires could be characterized only after the peak T cell response. Conclusions about previously exposed vaccinees are limited because only five to seven AZD1222 recipients were SARS-CoV-2 seropositive at baseline. Participants were mostly white British, with more females than males. The authors suggested clonal diversity may have been underestimated. A significant rise in spike-specific TCR breadth and depth was observed after two AZD1222 doses relative to day 0 and relative to MenACWY recipients. Reportedly, close to half of the unique spike-specific TCRs recognized epitopes lying outside the regions that are mutated in the B.1.351 and B.1.1.7 variants. In the small 56-69-year group, the increase in depth fell short of significance, most likely because of low power.

The sequences come from peripheral blood, collected on day 0 of AZD1222 vaccination. This sequence originates from an adult in good health. The V gene is TRBV13 and the J gene is TRBJ2-1; the D region is possibly TRBD1 or TRBD2, each matching across 6 bases. The CDR3: CASSALGGGNEQFF. The nucleotide sequence is given as TGTGCCAGCAGCGCCCTGGGGGGCGGCAATGAGCAGTTCTTC. Reference TRBV13 and TRBJ2-1 proteins supply the regions before and after the CDR3; the full variable domain is: AAGVIQSPRHLIKEKRETATLKCYPIPRHDTVYWYQQGPGQDPQFLISFYEKMQSDKGSIPDRFSAQQFSDYHSELNMSSLELGDSALYFCASSALGGGNEQFFGPGTRLTVL.